One and the same sample provided the 12 T cell receptor beta chains below, sequenced in a study of CD8+CD57+ T cells in acquired aplastic anemia. Genomic DNA, serving as template, underwent TCR beta VDJ and CDR3 profiling. Each CDR3 protein gets one entry after TCRdb re-called the reads with MiXCR. The table lists about 190,000 distinct CDR3 sequences, around 50% of them singletons. Sequencing was carried out using sorted CD4+, CD8+, or CD8+CD57+ T cells (not recorded which) from PBMCs. These receptors were collected from a human donor in good health, serving as a control.

This clonotype was seen many times. The CDR3 here is CASSKQGVSYEQYF. CDR3 in DNA: TGTGCCAGCAGCAAACAGGGTGTGAGCTACGAGCAGTACTTC. The chain is built from TRBV28 and TRBJ2-7; D might be TRBD1 (6 bases). V lost 6 bases and J 3 bases, leaving 15 bases between the germline ends. CDR3 size: 14 residues. In germline, CDR1 is MDHEN, CDR2 SYDVKM.

V usage is TRBV10-3 and J usage is TRBJ2-2; 8 bases fit TRBD2. CDR3 length equals 15 residues. CDR1 ENHRY and CDR2 SYGVKD come from the germline V gene. The V and J ends lost 4 bases and 1 base, in that order; junction bases with no gene match: 2. CDR3 residues: CAISALAGNTGELFF. In nucleotides, the CDR3 is TGTGCCATCAGTGCGCTAGCGGGGAACACCGGGGAGCTGTTTTTT.

A single count supports this clonotype. The J gene is TRBJ1-2, the V gene TRBV20-1; D unresolved. Germline V gene sequence: CDR1 DFQATT, CDR2 SNEGSKA (reference sequence). The CDR3 has 11 residues. Trimming removed 1 base at V and 11 bases at J, with 11 bases between. This CDR3 is CSARGRRGYTF. In DNA, the CDR3 is TGCAGTGCTAGAGGTCGACGCGGATACACCTTC.

This clonotype was counted at least ten times. The CDR3 DNA reads as TGTGCCAGCAGCTCGGGACCGTTGAATGAAAAACTGTTTTTT. Translated: CASSSGPLNEKLFF. The chain has TRBV7-2 and TRBJ1-4, with a possible D match to TRBD1 (5 bases). Germline V lookup: CDR1 SGHTA, CDR2 FQGNSA. The CDR3 has 14 amino acids. V lost 4 bases, J lost 5 bases, and 11 bases lay in between.

This clonotype was recorded a few times. The chain is built from TRBV20-1 and TRBJ1-1; possibly TRBD1 for D (5 bases). The V and J ends lost 1 base and 4 bases respectively, with 16 bases between them. The CDR3 loop spans 15 amino acids. The germline CDR1 and CDR2 sequences are DFQATT and SNEGSKA (reference sequence). The CDR3 sequence: CSARVVRGVSTEAFF. The CDR3 nucleotides read TGCAGTGCTAGAGTCGTGCGGGGGGTCAGCACTGAAGCTTTCTTT.

V and J are TRBV25-1 and TRBJ1-1; D is possibly TRBD1 (5 bases). The germline V gene encodes CDR1 MGHDK and CDR2 SYGVNS. Trimming cost V 8 bases and J 7 bases, with 20 bases left between them. CDR3 size: 14 residues. Here the CDR3 reads CASVPGRGGLEAFF. Here the CDR3 DNA reads TGTGCCAGCGTACCCGGACGGGGCGGACTTGAAGCTTTCTTT.

With regard to this clonotype: A read error is possible here, since a much larger clone lies one base away. The DNA of the CDR3 is TGTGCCAGCAGTTTTTCTAGCGGGGGTGAGACCCAGCACTTC. This gives the protein CASSFSSGGETQHF. This chain links TRBV12-3 or TRBV12-4 with TRBJ2-5; 10 bases fit TRBD2. The CDR3 is 14 amino acids.

This clonotype was found once. The J gene is TRBJ2-1, the V gene TRBV2, with 11 bases lining up with TRBD2. The J segment lost 5 bases and the V segment lost 4 bases, leaving 4 bases of the junction unmatched. The CDR3 is 15 residues long. Germline V lookup: CDR1 SNHLY, CDR2 FYNNEI. The CDR3 DNA sequence: TGTGCCAGCAGTGCTCCTAGCGGGGGGAACAATGAGCAGTTCTTC. Amino acid sequence: CASSAPSGGNNEQFF.

This chain uses TRBV7-2 with TRBJ2-5; 7 bases map to TRBD1. This CDR3 is 15 amino acids long. V lost 5 bases to trimming and J lost 5 bases; unmatched junction nucleotides: 11. CDR1 is SGHTA and CDR2 is FQGNSA in the germline V gene. CDR3 protein: CASSPQGWYRETQYF. The DNA of the CDR3 is TGTGCCAGCAGCCCACAGGGGTGGTATAGGGAGACCCAGTACTTC.

This clonotype has ten or more counts. The chain is built from TRBV30 and TRBJ2-7; 12 nucleotides agree with TRBD2. Germline V CDR1 and CDR2: GTSNPN, SVGIG (reference sequence). CDR3 length: 15 amino acids. V gave up 0 bases and J gave up 9 bases; unmatched junction bases: 9. The CDR3 nucleotides are TGTGCCTGGAGTGTTTGGCTAGCGGGGGGGCCAGGGCAGTACTTC. This translates into CAWSVWLAGGPGQYF. Supplemented by reference TRBV30 and TRBJ2-7, the full variable domain reads SQTIHQWPATLVQPVGSPLSLECTVEGTSNPNLYWYRQAAGRGLQLLFYSVGIGQISSEVPQNLSASRPQDRQFILSSKKLLLSDSGFYLCAWSVWLAGGPGQYFGPGTRLTVT.

This clonotype was recorded at least ten times. The chain recombines TRBV5-6 with TRBJ1-6, with D unclear. CDR3 size: 14 residues. The germline CDR1 and CDR2 sequences are SGHDT and YYEEEE. V was cut by 0 bases and J by 9 bases, with 10 bases left in between. The chain's CDR3 is CASSLGVVLSPLHF. DNA for the CDR3: TGTGCCAGCAGCTTGGGAGTAGTTCTTTCACCCCTCCACTTT.

The chain uses TRBV7-2 and TRBJ2-3; 8 nucleotides align to TRBD1. The CDR3 runs to 14 residues. V lost 7 bases and J lost 1; bases outside the gene matches: 4. CDR1 and CDR2 (germline): SGHTA, FQGNSA. The CDR3 sequence: CASNRGIGTDTQYF. The CDR3 DNA reads TGTGCCAGCAACAGGGGGATCGGCACAGATACGCAGTATTTT.